This T cell receptor beta chain was sequenced for a study of blood T cell repertoires in COVID-19. Study details: Material from acute and convalescent COVID-19 was sourced from the United States, Italy and Spain.

Original processing methods: The assay estimated nucleated cells by amplifying reference gene primers. Measured with immunoSEQ multiplex PCR; TCRdb has only the in-frame clones, and not every one. V, J and clone size are those of that table, while D and trimming were read from the DNA. Of approximately 100,000 clones in the sample, 87% were seen once. The length of the CDR3 is 17 residues. The junction had 6 bases not matched to a gene; V was cut back by 4 bases and J by 4 bases. Germline V lookup: CDR1 LNHDA, CDR2 SQIVND (reference sequence). The sample taken for sequencing was peripheral blood. This sequence joins TRBV19 and TRBJ2-2; 13 nucleotides line up with TRBD2. This TCR was sampled from a man aged 50 or older in a cohort sampled during active COVID-19. Here the CDR3 reads CASSTSGTSGATGELFF. DNA of the CDR3: TGTGCCAGTAGTACATCCGGGACTAGCGGGGCCACCGGGGAGCTGTTTTTT.